This passage covers 2 T cell receptor beta chains from one sample sequenced in a study of identical twins. One entry per CDR3 protein, called by TCRdb with MiXCR from the 5' RACE reads. The repertoire consists of 200,000 to 300,000 distinct CDR3 sequences, with roughly an eighth occurring once and the leading ten covering about 4.1%. The data were also submitted as part of a second study, on yellow fever vaccine responses in identical twins.

Sequencing used memory (CD45RO+) T cells sorted from blood. Receptors were obtained from a woman younger than 35 in good health.

This rearrangement joins TRBV28 to TRBJ2-1, with a possible D match to TRBD1 (7 bases). Trimming removed 3 bases from V and 7 bases from J, with 16 bases in between. The germline V gene encodes CDR1 MDHEN and CDR2 SYDVKM. The CDR3 runs 15 residues. The CDR3 sequence is CASSFGGGASNEQFF. The CDR3 region has the DNA TGTGCCAGCAGTTTTGGAGGGGGCGCCTCGAATGAGCAGTTCTTC.

CDR3 sequence reads: CAGDLGETQYF. In DNA, the CDR3 is TGTGCCGGAGACCTTGGAGAGACCCAGTACTTC. This chain connects TRBV30 to TRBJ2-5; D gene unclear. This CDR3 has 11 amino acids. Germline V gives CDR1 GTSNPN, CDR2 SVGIG (reference sequence). Deletions cut 8 bases from V and 4 bases from J, with 11 bases between.